A selection of T cell receptor beta chains follows, all from one sample in a study of a mutant IDH1 vaccine in newly diagnosed glioma. Their specific antigens are unknown. Sequenced by immunoSEQ multiplex PCR; TCRdb stores in-frame clones only, minus some. The sample has about 72,000 clones; approximately 87% are singletons. The starting material was PBMCs, obtained from a glioma patient whose treatment included an IDH1 peptide vaccine. The receptors stem from a man aged 18 to 30 with glioma. Both conserved end residues are part of each CDR3. Each record gives: CDR3 DNA, CDR3 protein, J gene, D gene, V gene, clone size. The D gene is left open where the match is weak. Some rows have no size entry. The others give once, few or many, or a class for an expanded clone.

CDR3nt: TGCGCCAGCAGCCAAGGAACGTCGATGAACACTGAAGCTTTCTTT
CDR3aa: CASSQGTSMNTEAFF
j_gene: TRBJ1-1
d_gene: .
v_gene: TRBV4-3
abundance: .

CDR3nt: TGTGCCAGCTCACCGGGACAGGGGGCATCCGAGCAGTACTTC
CDR3aa: CASSPGQGASEQYF
j_gene: TRBJ2-7
d_gene: TRBD1
v_gene: TRBV18
abundance: .

CDR3nt: TGTGCCAGTAGACAAAAGCGGGGGGGAGCCTACGAGCAGTACTTC
CDR3aa: CASRQKRGGAYEQYF
j_gene: TRBJ2-7
d_gene: TRBD2
v_gene: TRBV19
abundance: .

CDR3nt: TGTGCCAGCAGTTACTCGACCGGGAGGGCCCCCTACGAGCAGTACTTC
CDR3aa: CASSYSTGRAPYEQYF
j_gene: TRBJ2-7
d_gene: TRBD2
v_gene: TRBV6-5
abundance: .

CDR3nt: TGTGCCAGCAGCGTAGGGACTAGCGGGGGGCAGGACAATGAGCAGTTCTTC
CDR3aa: CASSVGTSGGQDNEQFF
j_gene: TRBJ2-1
d_gene: TRBD2
v_gene: TRBV9
abundance: once

CDR3nt: TGTGCCTCACAGGGGGCTCACTACAATGAGCAGTTCTTC
CDR3aa: CASQGAHYNEQFF
j_gene: TRBJ2-1
d_gene: TRBD1
v_gene: TRBV30
abundance: .

CDR3nt: TGTGCCAGCAGTAATAACAGGGGTAAAGAGGCTTTCTTT
CDR3aa: CASSNNRGKEAFF
j_gene: TRBJ1-1
d_gene: TRBD1
v_gene: TRBV2
abundance: once

CDR3nt: TGTGCCAGTAGTAACCTACAGCTGGGCTATGGCTACACCTTC
CDR3aa: CASSNLQLGYGYTF
j_gene: TRBJ1-2
d_gene: .
v_gene: TRBV19
abundance: .

CDR3nt: TGTGCCAGCAGCGTAGAAGACCATAACACCGGGGAGCTGTTTTTT
CDR3aa: CASSVEDHNTGELFF
j_gene: TRBJ2-2
d_gene: .
v_gene: TRBV9
abundance: large

CDR3nt: TGTGCCACCAGCAGAGATTTCCTGGACAGGGGGCTCGTTGGCTACACCTTC
CDR3aa: CATSRDFLDRGLVGYTF
j_gene: TRBJ1-2
d_gene: TRBD1
v_gene: TRBV15
abundance: .

CDR3nt: TGTGCCAGCAGCTTAGCCCCCGTGTACCGGGACAGAACTAGCACAGATACGCAGTATTTT
CDR3aa: CASSLAPVYRDRTSTDTQYF
j_gene: TRBJ2-3
d_gene: TRBD1
v_gene: TRBV7-2
abundance: .

CDR3nt: TGTGCCAGCAGTTACTCGTTGTCCGGGAACACTGAAGCTTTCTTT
CDR3aa: CASSYSLSGNTEAFF
j_gene: TRBJ1-1
d_gene: .
v_gene: TRBV6-6
abundance: .

CDR3nt: TGTGCCAGCAGCCCCGGACTAGCGGGAGTCCATGAGCAGTTCTTC
CDR3aa: CASSPGLAGVHEQFF
j_gene: TRBJ2-1
d_gene: TRBD2
v_gene: TRBV11-2
abundance: .

CDR3nt: TGTGCCAGCAGCTTGGTAGGGGTGAACACTGAAGCTTTCTTT
CDR3aa: CASSLVGVNTEAFF
j_gene: TRBJ1-1
d_gene: .
v_gene: TRBV5-4
abundance: .

CDR3nt: TGTGCCAGCAGCTTATGGGTGGGAGGGCCGTCCTACGAGCAGTACTTC
CDR3aa: CASSLWVGGPSYEQYF
j_gene: TRBJ2-7
d_gene: TRBD2
v_gene: TRBV7-9
abundance: .

CDR3nt: TGTGCCAGCTCACCACCAGAGCTTAACTATGGCTACACCTTC
CDR3aa: CASSPPELNYGYTF
j_gene: TRBJ1-2
d_gene: .
v_gene: TRBV18
abundance: .

CDR3nt: TGTGCCAGCAGCCGCGATCAGGTTTCCCATGGCTACACCTTC
CDR3aa: CASSRDQVSHGYTF
j_gene: TRBJ1-2
d_gene: .
v_gene: TRBV7-9
abundance: .

CDR3nt: TGCGCCAGCAGCTTGGGTCGGACAGGCGACTATGGCTACACCTTC
CDR3aa: CASSLGRTGDYGYTF
j_gene: TRBJ1-2
d_gene: TRBD1
v_gene: TRBV5-1
abundance: .

CDR3nt: TGCAGCGTTGATTTGGGTATAGAGACCCAGTACTTC
CDR3aa: CSVDLGIETQYF
j_gene: TRBJ2-5
d_gene: .
v_gene: TRBV29-1
abundance: once

CDR3nt: TGTGCCAGCAGCCCCGTCGTAGGCTCCTACAATGAGCAGTTCTTC
CDR3aa: CASSPVVGSYNEQFF
j_gene: TRBJ2-1
d_gene: .
v_gene: TRBV7-9
abundance: .

CDR3nt: TGTGCCAGCCAGCAGAGATTCTACGAGCAGTACTTC
CDR3aa: CASQQRFYEQYF
j_gene: TRBJ2-7
d_gene: .
v_gene: TRBV6-1
abundance: .

CDR3nt: TGTGCCAGCTCACCGGGACAGAACTTTGGCTACACCTTC
CDR3aa: CASSPGQNFGYTF
j_gene: TRBJ1-2
d_gene: TRBD1
v_gene: TRBV18
abundance: .

CDR3nt: TGCGCCAGCAGCCAAGAAGCGGAGGCTGAAGCTTTCTTT
CDR3aa: CASSQEAEAEAFF
j_gene: TRBJ1-1
d_gene: .
v_gene: TRBV5-8
abundance: .

CDR3nt: TGTGCCAGTAGTATAGGGGACAGGGTGTACGAGCAGTACTTC
CDR3aa: CASSIGDRVYEQYF
j_gene: TRBJ2-7
d_gene: TRBD1
v_gene: TRBV19
abundance: .

CDR3nt: TGCAGCGTTGTTCAGCGGGAGTTCTCGTACGAGCAGTACTTC
CDR3aa: CSVVQREFSYEQYF
j_gene: TRBJ2-7
d_gene: TRBD2
v_gene: TRBV29-1
abundance: .

CDR3nt: TGTGCCATCGGTCCTTTTAGCAATCAGCCCCAGCATTTT
CDR3aa: CAIGPFSNQPQHF
j_gene: TRBJ1-5
d_gene: .
v_gene: TRBV10-3
abundance: .

CDR3nt: TGTGCCAGCAGCCTCCCCAATAACTATGGCTACACCTTC
CDR3aa: CASSLPNNYGYTF
j_gene: TRBJ1-2
d_gene: .
v_gene: TRBV14
abundance: .

CDR3nt: TGTGCCAGCAGCTTAGCAGGGGCGAACACTGAAGCTTTCTTT
CDR3aa: CASSLAGANTEAFF
j_gene: TRBJ1-1
d_gene: .
v_gene: TRBV7-2
abundance: .

CDR3nt: TGTGCCAGCAGACCTAGGGCGAGTCTGAACACCGGGGAGCTGTTTTTT
CDR3aa: CASRPRASLNTGELFF
j_gene: TRBJ2-2
d_gene: .
v_gene: TRBV6-6
abundance: .

CDR3nt: TGTGCCAGCAGCTTAGGCAGGGTGGGCCGCTTGAACACTGAAGCTTTCTTT
CDR3aa: CASSLGRVGRLNTEAFF
j_gene: TRBJ1-1
d_gene: .
v_gene: TRBV7-9
abundance: .

CDR3nt: TGTGCCAGCAGTTACTTCCCGGGACAGGGGTTGAACGAGCAGTACTTC
CDR3aa: CASSYFPGQGLNEQYF
j_gene: TRBJ2-7
d_gene: TRBD1
v_gene: TRBV6-5
abundance: .

CDR3nt: TGTGCCAGTAGGTCGGGACAGCCCTTCTACGAGCAGTACTTC
CDR3aa: CASRSGQPFYEQYF
j_gene: TRBJ2-7
d_gene: TRBD1
v_gene: TRBV19
abundance: .

CDR3nt: TGTGCCAGCAGTTACGTCGGGTCTTCGAGAGGGGAGCAGTACTTC
CDR3aa: CASSYVGSSRGEQYF
j_gene: TRBJ2-7
d_gene: .
v_gene: TRBV6-6
abundance: .

CDR3nt: TGTGCCAGCCTAAGCACAACTAATGAAAAACTGTTTTTT
CDR3aa: CASLSTTNEKLFF
j_gene: TRBJ1-4
d_gene: .
v_gene: TRBV28
abundance: .

CDR3nt: TGTGCCAGCAGCTTGGGTCCAGGCGCTAACTATGGCTACACCTTC
CDR3aa: CASSLGPGANYGYTF
j_gene: TRBJ1-2
d_gene: .
v_gene: TRBV5-5
abundance: .

CDR3nt: TGCGCCAGCAGCTGGACCCTGGGAGATACGCAGTATTTT
CDR3aa: CASSWTLGDTQYF
j_gene: TRBJ2-3
d_gene: .
v_gene: TRBV4-1
abundance: .

CDR3nt: TGCGCCAGCAGCCAAGACCGAGGGGGTTCATACAATGAGCAGTTCTTC
CDR3aa: CASSQDRGGSYNEQFF
j_gene: TRBJ2-1
d_gene: .
v_gene: TRBV4-1
abundance: .

CDR3nt: TGTGCCTGGAGGGTGAGGTTAAGCTCCTATAATTCACCCCTCCACTTT
CDR3aa: CAWRVRLSSYNSPLHF
j_gene: TRBJ1-6
d_gene: .
v_gene: TRBV30
abundance: .

CDR3nt: TGTGCCAGTAGTACCAAGGCGCTAGTACGAACCGGGGAGCTGTTTTTT
CDR3aa: CASSTKALVRTGELFF
j_gene: TRBJ2-2
d_gene: .
v_gene: TRBV19
abundance: .

CDR3nt: TGTGCCAGGAGGGACAGTAACTATGGCTACACCTTC
CDR3aa: CARRDSNYGYTF
j_gene: TRBJ1-2
d_gene: TRBD1
v_gene: TRBV6-1
abundance: .

CDR3nt: TGTGCCAGCAGCCTACTAGCCCTCGGGAAAGAGACCCAGTACTTC
CDR3aa: CASSLLALGKETQYF
j_gene: TRBJ2-5
d_gene: .
v_gene: TRBV5-6
abundance: .

CDR3nt: TGTGCCAGCAGCCGCGGGACAGGGAATGAAAAACTGTTTTTT
CDR3aa: CASSRGTGNEKLFF
j_gene: TRBJ1-4
d_gene: TRBD1
v_gene: TRBV7-9
abundance: once

CDR3nt: TGTGCCTCTGGCCGGTTGGGTAACACTGAAGCTTTCTTT
CDR3aa: CASGRLGNTEAFF
j_gene: TRBJ1-1
d_gene: .
v_gene: TRBV30
abundance: .

CDR3nt: TGCGCCAGCAGTGGGGGCACAGATACGCAGTATTTT
CDR3aa: CASSGGTDTQYF
j_gene: TRBJ2-3
d_gene: .
v_gene: TRBV4-3
abundance: .

CDR3nt: TGTGCCAGTAGTATAACGGCCGCTAATGAAAAACTGTTTTTT
CDR3aa: CASSITAANEKLFF
j_gene: TRBJ1-4
d_gene: .
v_gene: TRBV19
abundance: .

CDR3nt: TGTGCCAGCAGCCGGGGGTTGGGGGATTCCTACGAGCAGTACTTC
CDR3aa: CASSRGLGDSYEQYF
j_gene: TRBJ2-7
d_gene: .
v_gene: TRBV6-1
abundance: .

CDR3nt: TGTGCCAGCAGCTTATTACCGGCTAGCGGGAGTGAAAGGGCCGGGGAGCTGTTTTTT
CDR3aa: CASSLLPASGSERAGELFF
j_gene: TRBJ2-2
d_gene: TRBD2
v_gene: TRBV7-3
abundance: once

CDR3nt: TGTGCCAGCGCTCCTACAGGGTACAATGAGCAGTTCTTC
CDR3aa: CASAPTGYNEQFF
j_gene: TRBJ2-1
d_gene: .
v_gene: TRBV19
abundance: .

CDR3nt: TGTGCCAGCAGCTCACCGGACAGACTACACTATGGCTACACCTTC
CDR3aa: CASSSPDRLHYGYTF
j_gene: TRBJ1-2
d_gene: .
v_gene: TRBV7-2
abundance: .

CDR3nt: TGTGCCAGCAGCCGCCCGGGAGGGTACACTGAAGCTTTCTTT
CDR3aa: CASSRPGGYTEAFF
j_gene: TRBJ1-1
d_gene: .
v_gene: TRBV7-9
abundance: .

CDR3nt: TGCGCCAGCAGCCAGGGGGTGGGGGGGTCACCCCTCCACTTT
CDR3aa: CASSQGVGGSPLHF
j_gene: TRBJ1-6
d_gene: .
v_gene: TRBV4-1
abundance: few

CDR3nt: TGTGCCAGCAGCCTTGAAAGCGGGAGGGCCGGCGAGCAGTACTTC
CDR3aa: CASSLESGRAGEQYF
j_gene: TRBJ2-7
d_gene: TRBD2
v_gene: TRBV7-2
abundance: .

CDR3nt: TGTGCCAGTTCAACAGGTGGGGCGCAGTACTTC
CDR3aa: CASSTGGAQYF
j_gene: TRBJ2-7
d_gene: .
v_gene: TRBV6-5
abundance: .